This T cell receptor beta chain was captured by sequencing in a study of cytomegalovirus exposure and HLA in healthy donors. Findings of the study overall: With high specificity and sensitivity, the classifier reportedly diagnosed cytomegalovirus status.

PCR amplification relied on 60 Vbeta primers (plus 13 Jbeta primers). This table comes from immunoSEQ multiplex PCR, and its TCRdb copy is limited to in-frame clones, with some not included. The table lists 100,000 or so clones, roughly 84% of them singletons. Note on this clone: What it binds is unknown.

The receptor comes from a man aged 18 to 30 in good health and CMV-seronegative. Sequencing input: PBMCs.

As DNA, the CDR3 is TGTGCCAGCAGCCCGACGGGCGTCCCGGGAGGCTACACCTTC. It codes for CASSPTGVPGGYTF. This chain connects TRBV9 to TRBJ1-2, with D unresolved. CDR1 and CDR2 from the germline V gene are SGDLS and YYNGEE. The V gene lost 4 bases and the J gene lost 8 bases, with 18 bases spanning the gap. The CDR3 loop spans 14 amino acids.